Shown below are 10 T cell receptor beta chains from a single sample sequenced in a study of T-cell reconstitution after alpha-beta-depleted transplantation in children. Unique molecular identifiers tagged the TCRbeta library. Each CDR3 protein is one row after TCRdb ran MiXCR on the PCR reads. Here the sample spans approximately 980,000 distinct CDR3 sequences, about 29% being singletons. The input for sequencing was PBMCs, mostly from graft donor cells, taken 360 days after TCRalphabeta/CD19-depleted stem cell transplant. These receptor sequences come from a boy under three years old who had a stem cell transplant for SCID, so the T cells may come from the graft donor.

The chain employs TRBV5-1 and TRBJ2-1; maybe TRBD1 (6 bases). Germline lookup yields CDR1 SGHRS and CDR2 YFSETQ. The germline V and J ends were trimmed by 4 bases and 4 bases, with 18 bases remaining between them. This CDR3 spans 16 amino acids. The CDR3 sequence is CASSARTAHLYNEQFF. CDR3 nucleotides: TGCGCCAGCAGCGCCCGGACAGCTCATCTATACAATGAGCAGTTCTTC.

The chain joins TRBV12-3 or TRBV12-4 to TRBJ2-3; tentative D call: TRBD1 (5 bases). The CDR3 sequence is 14 residues long. The ends were cut back, 0 bases at V and 4 bases at J, with 8 bases in the middle. The DNA of the CDR3 is TGTGCCAGCAGTTTAGCGACAGTATCAGATACGCAGTATTTT. This gives the protein CASSLATVSDTQYF.

The gene calls are TRBV12-3 or TRBV12-4 and TRBJ2-7, with 8 nucleotides matching TRBD2. This CDR3 is built from 14 residues. Unmatched junction bases numbered 6, after V lost 6 bases and J lost 2 bases. The CDR3 reads CASRQAGVAYEQYF. As DNA, the CDR3 is TGTGCCAGCAGACAAGCGGGGGTTGCCTACGAGCAGTACTTC.

This clonotype has only a few counts. In DNA form, the CDR3 reads TGTGCCAGCAGCTTAGACCTCGGCGGCGAGCAGTTCTTC. Encoded protein: CASSLDLGGEQFF. The rearrangement links TRBV7-7 to TRBJ2-1; D unresolved. The CDR3 is 13 amino acids. CDR1 is SSHAT and CDR2 is FNYEAQ in the germline V gene (reference sequence). V dropped 1 base and J dropped 10 bases, with 11 bases sitting between them.

This sequence joins TRBV20-1 and TRBJ1-5, with 9 bases that match TRBD1. Looked up from germline, CDR1 is DFQATT and CDR2 is SNEGSKA (reference sequence). The trim removed 6 bases at V and 5 bases at J, leaving 8 bases unmatched. CDR3 length: 14 residues. CDR3 in amino acids: CSASWTGVDQPQHF. The CDR3 region has the DNA TGCAGTGCCAGTTGGACAGGGGTTGATCAGCCCCAGCATTTT.

This clonotype came up a few times. The V call is TRBV12-3 or TRBV12-4, the J call TRBJ2-1; weak D call: TRBD1 (6 bases). CDR3 size: 16 residues. Trimming left V 4 bases short and J 4 bases short, with 17 bases between. CDR3 in amino acids: CASSSWAATGYNEQFF. The CDR3 DNA reads as TGTGCCAGCAGTTCCTGGGCGGCCACAGGGTACAATGAGCAGTTCTTC.

This clonotype occurred a few times. This rearrangement joins TRBV5-6 to TRBJ2-1, with D perhaps being TRBD1 or TRBD2 (5 bases each). The CDR3 totals 15 residues. In germline, CDR1 is SGHDT, CDR2 YYEEEE. Trimming removed 0 bases from V and 7 bases from J, with 14 bases in between. The DNA of the CDR3 is TGTGCCAGCAGCTTGGCTGGGGGTATGGGAAATGAGCAGTTCTTC. It codes for CASSLAGGMGNEQFF.

This chain joins TRBV20-1 and TRBJ2-5; a possible D gene is TRBD1 (5 bases). The CDR3 is 13 residues long. In germline, CDR1 is DFQATT, CDR2 SNEGSKA (reference sequence). V was trimmed by 6 bases and J by 3 bases, leaving 14 bases between them. This CDR3 is CSAHSPGKETQYF. The CDR3 DNA is TGCAGTGCCCACTCCCCAGGGAAAGAGACCCAGTACTTC.

The sample holds a few counts of this clonotype. The rearrangement links TRBV10-3 to TRBJ2-5; 8 nucleotides line up with TRBD2. The CDR3 runs to 15 residues. After removal of 3 bases from V and 4 bases from J, the junction contained 7 bases not matched to a gene. Germline V lookup: CDR1 ENHRY, CDR2 SYGVKD. The chain's CDR3 is CAISEGGGRRETQYF. In nucleotides, the CDR3 is TGTGCCATCAGTGAAGGCGGGGGGAGGCGAGAGACCCAGTACTTC.

This clonotype was observed a few times. The chain joins TRBV5-1 to TRBJ2-1; TRBD2 aligns across 7 bases. Germline lookup yields CDR1 SGHRS and CDR2 YFSETQ. The CDR3 extends over 16 amino acids. V trimming: 4 bases; J trimming: 7 bases; junction bases outside the gene matches: 14. The chain's CDR3 is CASSRLTAGDGNEQFF. CDR3 sequence (DNA): TGCGCCAGCAGCCGCCTCACGGCGGGGGACGGGAATGAGCAGTTCTTC.